Below are 21 T cell receptor beta chains sequenced from a single sample in a study of shared clonotypes between healthy human individuals. CD8 cells classed as naive were CD45RO-negative and positively selected for CCR7, excluding terminally differentiated effector memory CD45RA+ cells. Here immunoSEQ multiplex PCR was the method, and the copy in TCRdb shows in-frame clones only, minus some. The table lists millions of clones, about 95% of them singletons. Material for sequencing was naive CD8+ T cells sorted from blood. The receptor source for this set is a man between 18 and 35 years old in good health.

This clone was detected once. This chain joins TRBV28 and TRBJ1-5; 10 nucleotides agree with TRBD1. CDR1 and CDR2 (germline): MDHEN, SYDVKM. The CDR3 loop spans 14 amino acids. The trim removed 3 bases at V and 7 bases at J, leaving 3 bases unmatched. For the CDR3, the DNA is TGTGCCAGCAGTTTTGGACAGGGGGGACAGCCCCAGCATTTT. This codes for CASSFGQGGQPQHF.

This clone was found once. V is TRBV28 and J is TRBJ2-7; 7 bases are a match to TRBD1. Germline loops: CDR1 MDHEN, CDR2 SYDVKM. The CDR3 has 16 amino acids. Losses at the gene ends were 2 bases for V and 3 bases for J; bases not matched to a gene: 10. CDR3 amino acids: CASSLTAQGSGYEQYF. The CDR3, as DNA: TGTGCCAGCAGTTTAACCGCACAGGGGTCAGGCTACGAGCAGTACTTC.

This rearrangement joins TRBV7-2 to TRBJ2-7, with D possibly being TRBD1 or TRBD2 (6 bases each). Germline values: CDR1 SGHTA, CDR2 FQGNSA. The CDR3 covers 16 residues. Trimming took 2 bases from V and 0 from J, leaving 14 bases between them. CDR3 DNA: TGTGCCAGCAGCTTATGGGGGGCAAGGAACTCCTACGAGCAGTACTTC. Protein sequence: CASSLWGARNSYEQYF.

Comments on this clone: This sample also contains other DNA sequences that code for the same CDR3. The chain has TRBV5-1 and TRBJ2-3; TRBD1 matches 11 bases. The CDR3 has 15 residues. The trim removed 3 bases at V and 4 bases at J, leaving 4 bases unmatched. In germline, CDR1 is SGHRS, CDR2 YFSETQ. CDR3 region: CASSSGQGEADTQYF. The CDR3, as DNA: TGCGCCAGCAGCTCGGGACAGGGGGAAGCAGATACGCAGTATTTT.

This clone was picked up one time. An end of the junction does not agree with germline; a read error may underlie this. This rearrangement joins TRBV4-1 to TRBJ2-7; D may correspond to TRBD1 or TRBD2 (5 bases each). This CDR3 is built from 13 residues. Germline V gene sequence: CDR1 MGHRA, CDR2 YSYEKL. The CDR3 bases are TGCGCCAGCAGCCAAGCTCGGGGCAGGGAAATAATATTC. Its translation: CASSQARGREIIF.

Turning to this clone: Other nucleotide sequences in the sample specify the same CDR3. V is TRBV27 and J is TRBJ1-2, with TRBD1 matching over 9 bases. CDR1 and CDR2 (germline): MNHEY, SMNVEV (reference sequence). CDR3 length: 14 residues. V trimming: 5 bases; J trimming: 5 bases; junction bases outside the gene matches: 6. As DNA, the CDR3 is TGTGCCAGCAGTCCCGGACAGGGGTCATATGGCTACACCTTC. It encodes CASSPGQGSYGYTF.

CDR3 sequence reads: CASSFELNTEAFF. In nucleotides, the CDR3 is TGTGCCAGCAGCTTCGAGTTGAACACTGAAGCTTTCTTT. The chain has TRBV7-9 and TRBJ1-1; D ambiguous. In germline, CDR1 is SEHNR, CDR2 FQNEAQ (reference sequence). This CDR3 is built from 13 residues. Trimming stripped 3 bases from V and 0 bases from J, with 5 bases between.

As to this clone: A clone one base away is much larger, so this may be a read error. This chain links TRBV11-2 with TRBJ2-5; 7 nucleotides agree with TRBD1. The V gene's germline CDR1 is SGHAT and CDR2 FQNNGV. This CDR3 has 13 residues. The junction had 3 bases not matched to a gene; V was cut back by 1 base and J by 7 bases. For the CDR3, the DNA is TGTGCCAGCAGCTTAGGACAGGGTGGGACCCAGTACTTC. This codes for CASSLGQGGTQYF.

The chain joins TRBV9 to TRBJ2-7; tentatively, D is TRBD2 (5 bases). Deletions cut 0 bases from V and 0 bases from J, with 13 bases between. The CDR3 totals 16 residues. Germline CDR1 is SGDLS and CDR2 is YYNGEE. The CDR3 DNA is TGTGCCAGCAGCGTAGCGGGCGGGTTCAACTCCTACGAGCAGTACTTC. Encoded protein: CASSVAGGFNSYEQYF.

V usage is TRBV6-5 and J usage is TRBJ2-7; possible D gene TRBD1, 6 bases. This CDR3 is built from 15 residues. V was shortened by 5 bases and J by 3 bases, with 17 bases between the two germline ends. Germline V CDR1 and CDR2: MNHEY, SVGAGI. CDR3: CASSPLYRENYEQYF. The CDR3 DNA is TGTGCCAGCAGTCCCTTATACAGGGAAAACTACGAGCAGTACTTC.

The V gene is TRBV15, the J gene TRBJ2-7; 8 nucleotides match TRBD1. V gave up 4 bases and J gave up 0 bases; unmatched junction bases: 2. The germline V gene encodes CDR1 LNHNV and CDR2 YYDKDF (reference sequence). CDR3 length: 14 amino acids. The chain's CDR3 is CATSTDRASYEQYF. In nucleotides, the CDR3 is TGTGCCACCAGCACGGACAGGGCCTCCTACGAGCAGTACTTC.

The rearrangement joins TRBV6-5 to TRBJ2-2, with 7 bases that match TRBD1. J was trimmed by 5 bases and V by 6 bases; bases with no gene match: 6. The CDR3 totals 14 residues. The germline gives CDR1 MNHEY, CDR2 SVGAGI. CDR3 bases: TGTGCCAGCAGCCTAACAGGGGAAACCGGGGAGCTGTTTTTT. This encodes CASSLTGETGELFF.

V is TRBV27 and J is TRBJ2-7; either TRBD1 or TRBD2 may fit D (5 bases each). The V gene lost 5 bases and the J gene lost 2 bases, with 10 bases spanning the gap. The CDR3 totals 13 residues. CDR1 MNHEY and CDR2 SMNVEV come from the germline V gene (reference sequence). CDR3 amino acids: CASSRDPTYEQYF. As DNA, the CDR3 is TGTGCCAGCAGTAGGGACCCTACCTACGAGCAGTACTTC.

The chain recombines TRBV29-1 with TRBJ2-3; 10 positions agree with TRBD2. Trimming cost V 2 bases and J 3 bases; bases outside gene matches: 17. This CDR3 region has 19 residues. The germline CDR1 and CDR2 sequences are SQVTM and ANQGSEA. The CDR3 region has the DNA TGCAGCGTTGAAAATCCTGAGCGGGAGGGCCAAGTGTTTACAGATACGCAGTATTTT. Its protein product is CSVENPEREGQVFTDTQYF.

The CDR3 nucleotides read TGTGCCTGGAGTGACCAGGGGGAGGACTACGAGCAGTACTTC. This encodes CAWSDQGEDYEQYF. The chain uses TRBV30 and TRBJ2-7, with D tentatively TRBD1 (7 bases). The germline V gene encodes CDR1 GTSNPN and CDR2 SVGIG (reference sequence). CDR3 length equals 14 residues. Trimming pared 1 base from V and 3 bases from J, leaving 13 bases between.

The rearrangement joins TRBV5-4 to TRBJ1-2, with a tentative D call TRBD1 (5 bases). The length of the CDR3 is 14 residues. Germline CDR1 is SGHNT and CDR2 is YYREEE (reference sequence). The V end lost 5 bases, the J end lost 3 bases, and 14 bases lay between the germline ends. This CDR3 is CASSIRDAYYGYTF. The CDR3, as DNA: TGTGCCAGCAGTATCCGGGACGCTTACTATGGCTACACCTTC.

The V gene is TRBV6-6, the J gene TRBJ2-5; D perhaps matches TRBD1 (6 bases). V lost 8 bases and J 3 bases, leaving 16 bases between the germline ends. The V gene's germline CDR1 is MNHNY and CDR2 SVGAGI (reference sequence). The CDR3 is 14 amino acids. The CDR3 DNA reads TGTGCCAGCGGCGGTGGGGGCTGGGAAGAGACCCAGTACTTC. Translating gives CASGGGGWEETQYF.

The chain carries TRBV19 and TRBJ1-5; 7 bases align to TRBD1. The CDR3 extends over 15 amino acids. V was clipped by 2 bases and J by 5 bases; unmatched bases: 6. Germline-derived CDR1 and CDR2 are LNHDA and SQIVND (reference sequence). Here the CDR3 reads CASSIFDREDQPQHF. In DNA, the CDR3 is TGTGCCAGTAGTATATTCGACAGGGAGGATCAGCCCCAGCATTTT. Full variable domain (remainder filled in from reference TRBV19 and TRBJ1-5): DGGITQSPKYLFRKEGQNVTLSCEQNLNHDAMYWYRQDPGQGLRLIYYSQIVNDFQKGDIAEGYSVSREKKESFPLTVTSAQKNPTAFYLCASSIFDREDQPQHFGDGTRLSIL.

This chain uses TRBV4-3 with TRBJ2-1; 16 bases map to TRBD2. The CDR3 contains 19 residues. Germline CDR1 reads LGHNA; CDR2 reads YSLEER. Germline trimming cut 4 bases from V and 0 bases from J; bases unmatched to any gene: 6. CDR3 coding DNA: TGCGCCAGCAGCCCCTGGGGACTAGCGGGAGGGAGCTCCTACAATGAGCAGTTCTTC. Its translation: CASSPWGLAGGSSYNEQFF.

The rearrangement uses TRBV6-5 and TRBJ1-4; D unclear. The germline V gene encodes CDR1 MNHEY and CDR2 SVGAGI. V was cut by 1 base and J by 11 bases, with 8 bases left in between. The CDR3 is 12 residues long. The CDR3 loop is CASSYLGKKLFF. The CDR3, as DNA: TGTGCCAGCAGTTACTTGGGCAAGAAACTGTTTTTT.

This clone appeared a single time. The rearrangement joins TRBV27 to TRBJ1-2, with D unclear. This CDR3 is built from 13 residues. Germline-derived CDR1 and CDR2 are MNHEY and SMNVEV (reference sequence). V lost 8 bases and J 2 bases, leaving 12 bases between the germline ends. CDR3 DNA sequence: TGTGCCAGCTCAATTGCCTGGAACTATGGCTACACCTTC. Its protein is CASSIAWNYGYTF.